What follows are 9 T cell receptor beta chains derived from one specimen sequenced in a study of PD-L1 blockade in urothelial cancer. The time point here: peripheral blood 6 weeks after treatment start. Repertoires were generated with immunoSEQ multiplex PCR, while TCRdb's copy carries only in-frame clones and drops some. Of under 85,000 clones listed, 91% are singletons. This sample comprised PBMCs, obtained around atezolizumab (anti-PD-L1) treatment. The source is a woman at least 80 years old with urothelial cancer.

The chain links TRBV28 to TRBJ2-1; a weak D match, TRBD1 (6 bases). The CDR3 is made up of 12 amino acids. Trimming stripped 4 bases from V and 16 bases from J, with 17 bases between. Germline loops: CDR1 MDHEN, CDR2 SYDVKM. The CDR3 coding sequence is TGTGCCAGCAGTTCGAGTGGGGACATCTCCTTCTTC. Translation: CASSSSGDISFF.

This rearrangement joins TRBV19 to TRBJ2-1, with TRBD2 matching over 8 bases. V lost 1 base and J lost 6; bases outside the gene matches: 8. Germline V gives CDR1 LNHDA, CDR2 SQIVND (reference sequence). This CDR3 has 16 amino acids. In DNA, the CDR3 is TGTGCCAGTAGTATAGGGGGACTAGTCTCAACCAATGAGCAGTTCTTC. Translating gives CASSIGGLVSTNEQFF.

As DNA, the CDR3 is TGTGCCAGCAGTGTGGACAGATGGTATGGCTACACCTTC. It encodes CASSVDRWYGYTF. This chain links TRBV6-1 with TRBJ1-2, with D tentatively TRBD1 (6 bases). The CDR3 covers 13 residues. Germline V gene lookup returns CDR1 MNHNS and CDR2 SASEGT. V was trimmed by 4 bases and J by 5 bases, leaving 11 bases between them.

J is TRBJ1-2 and V is TRBV5-6; a weak D match, TRBD1 (6 bases). Germline V CDR1 and CDR2: SGHDT, YYEEEE. Trimming stripped 4 bases from V and 8 bases from J, with 18 bases between. The CDR3 length is 14 residues. The CDR3 DNA reads TGTGCCAGCAGCACTAGGGGGGGGACTCGGGGCTACACCTTC. Its protein is CASSTRGGTRGYTF.

The chain carries TRBV27 and TRBJ1-3; TRBD1 matches at 8 bases. The CDR3 contains 14 residues. The V and J ends lost 6 bases and 2 bases, in that order; junction bases with no gene match: 3. Germline CDR1 and CDR2: MNHEY and SMNVEV (reference sequence). Here the CDR3 reads CASRVTGAGNTIYF. The CDR3 nucleotides read TGTGCCAGCAGAGTGACAGGGGCTGGAAACACCATATATTTT.

This chain links TRBV7-2 with TRBJ2-1; D remains ambiguous. The CDR3 sequence is 14 residues long. V lost 5 bases and J lost 5, with 13 bases in between. Germline CDR1 reads SGHTA; CDR2 reads FQGNSA. CDR3 bases: TGTGCCAGCAGCCCGGAGTTGGCTAACAATGAGCAGTTCTTC. Protein sequence: CASSPELANNEQFF. Supplemented by reference TRBV7-2 and TRBJ2-1, the full variable domain reads GAGVSQSPSNKVTEKGKDVELRCDPISGHTALYWYRQSLGQGLEFLIYFQGNSAPDKSGLPSDRFSAERTGGSVSTLTIQRTQQEDSAVYLCASSPELANNEQFFGPGTRLTVL.

J is TRBJ2-3 and V is TRBV23-1; 7 bases are shared with TRBD2. TRBV23-1 falls under the ORF class, with uncertain function. The CDR3 is made up of 12 amino acids. Unmatched junction bases numbered 1, after V lost 4 bases and J lost 6 bases. In DNA form, the CDR3 reads TGCGCCAGCAGTCGGGGGGGGGATACGCAGTATTTT. The encoded protein is CASSRGGDTQYF.

The chain is built from TRBV5-4 and TRBJ2-3; D is undetermined. Trimming took 4 bases from V and 6 from J, leaving 9 bases between them. Germline lookup yields CDR1 SGHNT and CDR2 YYREEE (reference sequence). The CDR3 is 12 residues long. CDR3 sequence reads: CASSTKWDTQYF. The CDR3 nucleotides are TGTGCCAGCAGCACTAAGTGGGATACGCAGTATTTT. Based on the CDR3 plus reference TRBV5-4 and TRBJ2-3, the full variable domain is ETGVTQSPTHLIKTRGQQVTLRCSSQSGHNTVSWYQQALGQGPQFIFQYYREEENGRGNFPPRFSGLQFPNYSSELNVNALELDDSALYLCASSTKWDTQYFGPGTRLTVL.

V usage is TRBV2 and J usage is TRBJ2-1; D unclear. This CDR3 has 13 amino acids. CDR1 is SNHLY, CDR2 FYNNEI, per germline. The V gene lost 7 bases and the J gene lost 10 bases, with 17 bases spanning the gap. The CDR3 nucleotides are TGTGCCAGCAAGTTGTTATCTAGTCTGGAGCAGTTCTTC. Translated: CASKLLSSLEQFF.